This T cell receptor beta chain is drawn from a study of molecular identifiers for immune sequencing clone quantification. Study conclusions and caveats: Clone sizes that are highly expanded could be underestimated when identical TCR molecules share a barcode. Approximately 910,000 naive cells reportedly did not prevent detection of spiked Jurkat TCR RNA from one cell.

Researchers sorted naive CD8 T cells as cells that were CD8+CD4-CCR7+CD45RA+. Germline V gene data show CDR1 as SGHVS and CDR2 as FQNEAQ. V lost 1 base and J lost 5, with 11 bases in between. The length of the CDR3 is 14 residues. On this clonotype itself: The antigen is unknown. Without the conserved terminal phenylalanine or tryptophan, this CDR3 likely stems from a read error.

Using its own MiXCR run on the PCR reads, TCRdb lists one record per CDR3 protein. The sample holds 460,000 or so distinct CDR3 sequences, about 25% seen once. The specimen was naive CD8+ T cells from blood, with Jurkat cell RNA spiked in. Documented subset: FACS-sorted CD8+CD4-CCR7+CD45RA+ naive T cells. This clonotype originated in a human donor in good health. Some libraries in this study had Jurkat cell RNA spiked in. The rearrangement uses TRBV7-8 and TRBJ2-5, with D tentatively TRBD1 (6 bases). The CDR3 protein is CASSLGQGLETQYS. CDR3 DNA: TGTGCCAGCAGCTTAGGTCAGGGGCTGGAGACCCAGTACTCC.